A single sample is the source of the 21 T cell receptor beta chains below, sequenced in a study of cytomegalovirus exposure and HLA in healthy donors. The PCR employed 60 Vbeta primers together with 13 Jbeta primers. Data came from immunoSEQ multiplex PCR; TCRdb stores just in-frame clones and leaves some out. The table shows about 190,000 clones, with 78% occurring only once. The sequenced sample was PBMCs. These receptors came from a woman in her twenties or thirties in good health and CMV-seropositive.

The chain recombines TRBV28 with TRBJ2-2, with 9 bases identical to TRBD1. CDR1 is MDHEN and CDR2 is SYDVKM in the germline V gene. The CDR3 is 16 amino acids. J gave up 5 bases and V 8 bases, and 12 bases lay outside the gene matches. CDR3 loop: CASATGTGRRTGELFF. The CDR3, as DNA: TGTGCCAGCGCCACCGGGACAGGGAGGAGGACCGGGGAGCTGTTTTTT.

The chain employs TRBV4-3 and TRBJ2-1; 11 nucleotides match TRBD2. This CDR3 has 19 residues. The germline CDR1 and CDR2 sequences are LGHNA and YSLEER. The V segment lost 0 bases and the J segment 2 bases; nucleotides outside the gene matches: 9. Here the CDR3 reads CASSQDGLAGGWPYNEQFF. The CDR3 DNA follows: TGCGCCAGCAGCCAAGATGGGCTAGCGGGGGGTTGGCCCTACAATGAGCAGTTCTTC.

CDR3 loop: CASSQATGASNQPQHF. The CDR3, as DNA: TGCGCCAGCAGCCAAGCTACAGGGGCGAGCAATCAGCCCCAGCATTTT. The chain couples TRBV4-1 to TRBJ1-5; 7 bases line up with TRBD1. The V gene end was trimmed by 1 base and the J gene end by 1 base; junction bases not matched to a gene: 4. This CDR3 comprises 16 residues. The V gene's germline CDR1 is MGHRA and CDR2 YSYEKL.

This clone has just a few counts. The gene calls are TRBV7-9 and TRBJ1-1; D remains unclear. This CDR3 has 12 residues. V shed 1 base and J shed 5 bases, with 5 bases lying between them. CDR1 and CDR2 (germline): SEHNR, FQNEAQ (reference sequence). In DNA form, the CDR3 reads TGTGCCAGCAGCTTAGGGGCTACTGAAGCTTTCTTT. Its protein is CASSLGATEAFF.

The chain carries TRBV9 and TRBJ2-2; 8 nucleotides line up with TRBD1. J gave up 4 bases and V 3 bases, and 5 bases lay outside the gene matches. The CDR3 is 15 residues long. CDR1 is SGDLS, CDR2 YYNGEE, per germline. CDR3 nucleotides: TGTGCCAGCAGCGCACAGGGGGACGGCACCGGGGAGCTGTTTTTT. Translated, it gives CASSAQGDGTGELFF.

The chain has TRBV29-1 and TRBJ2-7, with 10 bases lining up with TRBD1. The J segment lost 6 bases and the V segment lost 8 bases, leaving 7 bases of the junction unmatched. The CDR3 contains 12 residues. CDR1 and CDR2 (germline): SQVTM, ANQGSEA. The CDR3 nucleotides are TGCAGCACCGGGACAGGGGACGGCGAGCAGTACTTC. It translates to CSTGTGDGEQYF.

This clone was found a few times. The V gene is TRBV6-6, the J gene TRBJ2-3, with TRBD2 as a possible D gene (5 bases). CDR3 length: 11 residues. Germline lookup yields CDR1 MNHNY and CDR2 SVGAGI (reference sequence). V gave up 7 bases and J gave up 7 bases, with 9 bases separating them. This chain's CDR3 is CASTSGNTQYF. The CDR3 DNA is TGTGCCAGCACCAGCGGTAATACGCAGTATTTT.

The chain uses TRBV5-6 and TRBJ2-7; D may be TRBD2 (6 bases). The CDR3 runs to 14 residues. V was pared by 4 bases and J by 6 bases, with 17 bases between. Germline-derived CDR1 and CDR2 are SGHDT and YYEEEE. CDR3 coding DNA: TGTGCCAGCAGCCTTAGCGGTTACCGGCCCGAGCAGTACTTC. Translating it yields CASSLSGYRPEQYF. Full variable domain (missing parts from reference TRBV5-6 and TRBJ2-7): DAGVTQSPTHLIKTRGQQVTLRCSPKSGHDTVSWYQQALGQGPQFIFQYYEEEERQRGNFPDRFSGHQFPNYSSELNVNALLLGDSALYLCASSLSGYRPEQYFGPGTRLTVT.

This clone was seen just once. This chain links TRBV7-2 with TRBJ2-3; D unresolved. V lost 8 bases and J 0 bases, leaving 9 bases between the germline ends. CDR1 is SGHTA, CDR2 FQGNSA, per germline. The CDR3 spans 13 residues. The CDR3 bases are TGTGCCAGCGGTACTCCTAGCACAGATACGCAGTATTTT. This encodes CASGTPSTDTQYF.

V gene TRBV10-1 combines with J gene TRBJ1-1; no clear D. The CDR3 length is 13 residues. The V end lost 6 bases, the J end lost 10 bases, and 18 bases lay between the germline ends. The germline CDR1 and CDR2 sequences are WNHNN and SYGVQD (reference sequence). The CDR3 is CASREEAKLAAFF. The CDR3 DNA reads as TGCGCCAGCAGGGAAGAGGCGAAACTGGCAGCTTTCTTT.

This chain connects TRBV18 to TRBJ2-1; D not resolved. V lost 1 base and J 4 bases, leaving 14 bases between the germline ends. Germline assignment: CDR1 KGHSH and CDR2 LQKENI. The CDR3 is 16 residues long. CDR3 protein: CASSPRNSLRYNEQFF. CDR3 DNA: TGTGCCAGCTCACCACGAAATAGTCTTCGATACAATGAGCAGTTCTTC.

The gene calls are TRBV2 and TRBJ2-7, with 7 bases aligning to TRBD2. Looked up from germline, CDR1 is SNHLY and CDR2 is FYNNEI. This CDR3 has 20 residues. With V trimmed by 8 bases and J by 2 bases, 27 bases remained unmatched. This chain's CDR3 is CASAPNRSGPRNITPYEQYF. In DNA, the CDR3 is TGTGCCAGCGCCCCTAATCGTAGCGGGCCTAGAAACATTACTCCCTACGAGCAGTACTTC.

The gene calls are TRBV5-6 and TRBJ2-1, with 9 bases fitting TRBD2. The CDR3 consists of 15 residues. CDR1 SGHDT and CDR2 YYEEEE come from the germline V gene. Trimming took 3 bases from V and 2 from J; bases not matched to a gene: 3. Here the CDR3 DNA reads TGTGCCAGCAGCTCAGCGGGGGGTCCCTACAATGAGCAGTTCTTC. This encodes CASSSAGGPYNEQFF.

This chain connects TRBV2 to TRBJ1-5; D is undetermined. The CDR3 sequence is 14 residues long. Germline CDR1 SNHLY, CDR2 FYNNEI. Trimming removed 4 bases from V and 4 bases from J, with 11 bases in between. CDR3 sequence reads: CASSVGETNQPQHF. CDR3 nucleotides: TGTGCCAGCAGTGTCGGGGAGACGAATCAGCCCCAGCATTTT.

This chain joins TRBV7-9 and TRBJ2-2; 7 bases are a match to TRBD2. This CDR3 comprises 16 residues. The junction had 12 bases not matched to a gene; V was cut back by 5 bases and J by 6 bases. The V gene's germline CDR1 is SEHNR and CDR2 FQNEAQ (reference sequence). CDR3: CASSPTGGGRSGELFF. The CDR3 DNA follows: TGTGCCAGCAGCCCCACTGGCGGGGGACGATCCGGGGAGCTGTTTTTT.

This CDR3 reads CASSSRGHEKLFF. CDR3 nucleotides: TGCGCCAGCAGCTCCAGGGGGCATGAAAAACTGTTTTTT. The J gene is TRBJ1-4, the V gene TRBV5-1, with 8 nucleotides matching TRBD1. Germline CDR1 and CDR2: SGHRS and YFSETQ. The CDR3 totals 13 residues. Trimming cost V 3 bases and J 6 bases; bases outside gene matches: 1. The variable domain in full, completed from reference TRBV5-1 and TRBJ1-4, reads KAGVTQTPRYLIKTRGQQVTLSCSPISGHRSVSWYQQTPGQGLQFLFEYFSETQRNKGNFPGRFSGRQFSNSRSEMNVSTLELGDSALYLCASSSRGHEKLFFGSGTQLSVL.

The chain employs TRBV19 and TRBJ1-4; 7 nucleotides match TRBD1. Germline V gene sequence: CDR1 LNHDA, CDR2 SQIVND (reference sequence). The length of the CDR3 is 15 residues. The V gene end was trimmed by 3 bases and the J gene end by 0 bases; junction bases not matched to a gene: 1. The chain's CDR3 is CASSIQGATNEKLFF. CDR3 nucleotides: TGTGCCAGTAGTATTCAGGGGGCAACTAATGAAAAACTGTTTTTT.

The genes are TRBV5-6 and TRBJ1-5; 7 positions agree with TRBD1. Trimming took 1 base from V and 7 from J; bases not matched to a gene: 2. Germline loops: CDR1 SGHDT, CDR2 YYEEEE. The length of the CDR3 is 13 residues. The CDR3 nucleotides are TGTGCCAGCAGCTTGCAGGGGGGACAGCCCCAGCATTTT. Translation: CASSLQGGQPQHF. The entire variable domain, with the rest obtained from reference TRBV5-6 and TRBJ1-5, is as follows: DAGVTQSPTHLIKTRGQQVTLRCSPKSGHDTVSWYQQALGQGPQFIFQYYEEEERQRGNFPDRFSGHQFPNYSSELNVNALLLGDSALYLCASSLQGGQPQHFGDGTRLSIL.

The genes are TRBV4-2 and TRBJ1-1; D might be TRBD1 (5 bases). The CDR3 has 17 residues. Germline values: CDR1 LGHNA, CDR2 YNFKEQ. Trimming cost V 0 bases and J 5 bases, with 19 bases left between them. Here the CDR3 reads CASSQDFGDSQGTEAFF. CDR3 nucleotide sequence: TGTGCCAGCAGCCAAGATTTCGGCGACAGTCAAGGGACTGAAGCTTTCTTT.

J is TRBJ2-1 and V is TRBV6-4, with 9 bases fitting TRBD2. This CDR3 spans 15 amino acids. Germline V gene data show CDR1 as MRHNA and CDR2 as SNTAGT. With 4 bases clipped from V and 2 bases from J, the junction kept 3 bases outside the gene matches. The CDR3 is CASSVLAGAYNEQFF. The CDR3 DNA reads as TGTGCCAGCAGTGTATTAGCGGGGGCCTACAATGAGCAGTTCTTC.

CDR3 protein: CASSRTGIEAFF. Written as DNA, the CDR3 is TGTGCCAGCAGCCGGACAGGTATCGAAGCTTTCTTT. The chain uses TRBV14 and TRBJ1-1; 7 bases line up with TRBD1. CDR1 SGHDN and CDR2 FVKESK come from the germline V gene. The CDR3 loop spans 12 amino acids. With 4 bases clipped from V and 8 bases from J, the junction kept 4 bases outside the gene matches.